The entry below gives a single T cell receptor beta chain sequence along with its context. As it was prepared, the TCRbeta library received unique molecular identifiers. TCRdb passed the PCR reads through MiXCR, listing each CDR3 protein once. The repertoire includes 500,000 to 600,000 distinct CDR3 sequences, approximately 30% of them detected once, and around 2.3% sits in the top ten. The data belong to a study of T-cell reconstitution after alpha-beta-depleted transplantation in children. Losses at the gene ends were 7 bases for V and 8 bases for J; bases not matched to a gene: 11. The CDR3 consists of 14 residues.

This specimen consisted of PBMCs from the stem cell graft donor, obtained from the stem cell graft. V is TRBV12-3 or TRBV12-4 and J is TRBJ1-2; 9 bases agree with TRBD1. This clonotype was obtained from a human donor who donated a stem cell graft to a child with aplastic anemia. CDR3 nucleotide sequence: TGTGCCAGCATCCGAAGGGGGACAGGGTTGGGCTACACCTTC. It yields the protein CASIRRGTGLGYTF.